Below, one T cell receptor (beta chain) is given with its context. Its antigen is unknown. PCR primers comprised 60 Vbeta and 13 Jbeta primers. The authors' processing: As a later analysis found, there were approximately 80 million unique TCR beta chains, of which roughly 11 million were shared. Profiled with immunoSEQ multiplex PCR; TCRdb holds only in-frame clones, not every one. V and J calls plus clone size are reproduced from that table; the DNA served to infer D and trimming. Of 90,000 to 150,000 clones listed, 65% to 80% are singletons. The source of the sample is a study of cytomegalovirus exposure and HLA in healthy donors. Study-wide results and caveats: There were over 150 TCR beta chains listed as cytomegalovirus-associated. Later analysis associated a missense DCLRE1C variant with TCR beta V- and J-gene trimming.

The TCR comes from a human donor in good health. The specimen sequenced was PBMCs.

The CDR3 here is CASSLGEGAYEQYF. For the CDR3, the DNA is TGTGCCAGCAGCTTAGGGGAGGGGGCCTACGAGCAGTACTTC. The V call is TRBV7-6, the J call TRBJ2-7; possibly TRBD2 for D (7 bases). The CDR3 contains 14 residues. CDR1 and CDR2 (germline): SGHVS, FNYEAQ. V was pared by 1 base and J by 2 bases, with 9 bases between.